This T cell receptor (beta chain) comes out of a study of beta chain features in type 1 diabetes listed by TCRdb under 2018. A note on the overall study: Mean age, gender distribution, total cell number and subset yield did not differ between patients and healthy donors. A total of approximately 100,000,000 sorted cells were examined across all samples, and the number of cells per subset was strongly correlated with RNA yield. Regulatory and stem cell-like memory subsets were isolated from only 8 patients and about eight healthy donors, whereas naive and central memory subsets came from all 28 donors. In the study, TCRB repertoires of sorted circulating CD4+ T cell subsets from recently diagnosed type 1 diabetes patients were compared with those of matched healthy donors.

Each donor gave one peripheral blood draw, averaging about 120 mL, which was collected into heparinised tubes. Using a panel that included CD45RO, CCR7, CD25, CD127, CD95 and CD27, naive, central memory, regulatory and stem cell-like memory CD4+ T cells were sorted on a BD FACSAria II. All sorted populations exceeded 95% purity. PBMCs were separated immediately by Lymphoprep density gradient centrifugation and were stained directly, without being cultured. So that batch effects would be minimized, each experiment stained and sorted samples in pairs, pairing one healthy donor with one patient. Taken from cysteine to phenylalanine, the CDR3 has 14 residues. The read is trimmed to its CDR3 DNA, 42 bases read in frame from base 1. Based on the germline V gene, the CDR1 and CDR2 sequences are KGHSH and LQKENI. V and J lose 3 bases and 3 bases, and a span of 9 bases separates them. On this clone itself: No antigen is known for it. Base quality data are lacking; no much larger clone is found one base away.

All of the isolated RNA was reverse transcribed with the High Capacity cDNA Reverse Transcription Kit, so expressed TCRB transcripts were sequenced. Deep immunoSEQ sequencing was performed on naive, central memory and regulatory T cell samples, with an average of roughly 3.3 million total reads per sample. Sorted cells were lysed in RLT buffer, and RNA was extracted using DNase-treated RNeasy Micro or Mini kits according to cell number. Each cell subset was processed separately to prevent cross-contamination, with patient and healthy donor samples processed together. Using the immunoSEQ multiplex PCR, TCRB sequences were amplified from cDNA into 87-bp fragments spanning the CDR3 region. Sequencing of the amplicons was done on the Illumina HiSeq platform. On the study's bioinformatics: Synthetic template baselines were used to correct PCR bias computationally, reads within Hamming distance 2 were collapsed together, and singletons that could not be merged were discarded. By aligning reads against IMGT, V, D and J genes, CDR3 length, and insertions or deletions at six rearrangement sites were assigned. Clonotype counts were normalized to sorted cell number within each subset before computing true diversity and Gini coefficients with the tcR R package. The overlap coefficient, calculated on TCRB nucleotide sequences, was used to quantify repertoire sharing. As a proxy for the pre-selection repertoire, out-of-frame TCRB sequences from naive cells were analyzed. TCRdb's version of the immuneACCESS table is confined to in-frame rearrangements and falls short of the full clone set. An unresolved V gene accounts for under half of the shortfall where checked; the remainder is of unknown origin. V, J and clone size reflect that table, while D and trimming were determined from the DNA. Within this sample are about 650,000 clones, with 9.5% to 15% of them counted one time only. More than 0.09% of the sample is held by the ten biggest clonotypes.

Overall study results and their limits: Naive, central memory and regulatory TCRB repertoires appeared to be more alike among patients than among healthy donors. In all four CD4+ subsets, TCRB CDR3 length was moderately but significantly shorter in type 1 diabetes patients. At VDJ recombination sites, patients with type 1 diabetes made fewer insertions and deleted more nucleotides, a pattern implying thymic rearrangement abnormalities. Sequencing cDNA rather than genomic DNA could over-represent highly expressing activated cells, although activation and CD3 levels did not differ between groups. Because the HLA sub-analyses included only small numbers of individuals, any influence of HLA type on TCRB rearrangement was left unresolved. Shorter templates might be favored by PCR, yet because patient and control samples were amplified and corrected together, any such skew would affect both groups equally.

The source of this sequence is a young man with type 1 diabetes. The chain is made from TRBV18 and TRBJ1-5; TRBD1 is perhaps the D gene, given 5 matching bases. Material for sequencing was naive CD4+ T cells from blood. Explained via the paper, the cell subset or site label denotes: true naive CD4+ T cells. Here the CDR3 is given as CASSPGQPNQPQHF. The sequenced DNA is TGTGCCAGCTCACCGGGGCAGCCCAATCAGCCCCAGCATTTT.